This T cell receptor (beta chain) was retrieved from a study of cytomegalovirus exposure and HLA in healthy donors. Primers: 60 Vbeta forward and 13 Jbeta reverse. Clones were read by immunoSEQ multiplex PCR, and TCRdb kept only the in-frame ones, dropping some. Its listing shows 70,000 to 80,000 clones. Germline V gives CDR1 SEHNR, CDR2 FQNEAQ (reference sequence). V was clipped by 8 bases and J by 10 bases; unmatched bases: 14. The CDR3 sequence is 15 residues long. Of note for this clone: The antigen is unknown.

General study points: Later on, an analysis showed TCR association rates differing by HLA locus, with DRB1 the most and HLA-C the fewest. The authors enumerated around 150 TCR beta chains as linked to cytomegalovirus.

This chain connects TRBV7-9 to TRBJ1-6; 7 bases match TRBD1. The clonotype comes from a man between 40 and 49 years old in good health and CMV-seronegative. Sequenced input: PBMCs. For the CDR3, the DNA is TGTGCCAGCTCGATCTCAGGGGGTCTTCGATCACCCCTCCACTTT. Protein: CASSISGGLRSPLHF.